The entry below describes one TCR beta chain. The antigen is not known. J was trimmed by 4 bases and V by 2 bases; bases with no gene match: 10. The germline CDR1 and CDR2 sequences are SGHRS and YFSETQ. The CDR3 consists of 16 residues. The data were obtained in a study of blood T cells in healthy people across ages. Study-level points and caveats: Since the PBMCs were unsorted, naive and antigen-experienced cells could not be conclusively compared. TCR beta diversity, measured per million T cells, fell in a roughly linear way with age. Relative to aged donors, long-lived donors carried more naive CD4+ cells and displayed higher diversity.

Combining a sample-barcoded 5' primer with a J-beta primer mix, a second PCR ran for roughly 7 to 11 cycles. Tagging of each cDNA molecule was performed by a template-switch adaptor with 12 random nucleotides. Via MiXCR, TCRdb re-called the 5' RACE reads, giving one row per CDR3 protein. The sample comprises roughly 790,000 distinct CDR3 sequences, roughly 43% of which are singletons, and around 20% rests with the top ten. The TCR sequence derives from a woman aged 55-75 years in good health. The specimen was blood. This rearrangement joins TRBV5-1 to TRBJ2-3; 7 bases map to TRBD1. The CDR3 coding sequence is TGCGCCAGCAGCTTTATCACAGGGGCTCAGGCAGATACGCAGTATTTT. Translating it yields CASSFITGAQADTQYF.